The 32 T cell receptor beta chains below come from one sample, sequenced in a study of CD8 T cells in Susac syndrome (dated by TCRdb to 2018 to 2020). The library relied on the immunoSEQ multiplex PCR assay. RNA was extracted using the RNeasy kit, and roughly 0.5 to 1 microgram was reverse transcribed with random hexamers. The public sequencing data were trimmed at Q25 with fastp and processed into clonotypes with MiXCR by TCRdb, which kept only in-frame beta chains. Each CDR3 protein appears once, grouped with its most common genes and DNA. The sample table holds around 270,000 distinct CDR3 sequences, of which approximately 90% were seen once. The leading ten clones occupy more than 0.15% of the sample. The sequenced material came from CD8+ T cells from PBMCs. Every receptor here comes from a human donor with multiple sclerosis.

This clonotype came up a few times. The chain is built from TRBV28 and TRBJ2-7, with D tentatively TRBD1 (5 bases). With 2 bases removed from V and 0 bases from J, the gap between germline ends came to 14 bases. The CDR3 consists of 16 residues. Per germline, CDR1 MDHEN and CDR2 SYDVKM. This CDR3 is CASSLGAGHASYEQYF. The DNA of the CDR3 is TGTGCCAGCAGTTTAGGGGCAGGGCATGCCTCCTACGAGCAGTACTTC.

The chain employs TRBV6-4 and TRBJ2-7, with D tentatively TRBD1 or TRBD2 (5 bases each). Trimming stripped 5 bases from V and 6 bases from J, with 17 bases between. This CDR3 spans 14 amino acids. CDR1 and CDR2 from the germline V gene are MRHNA and SNTAGT. The CDR3 nucleotides are TGTGCCAGCAGTCCTCCCTCCGGGACCCCCGAGCAGTACTTC. It yields the protein CASSPPSGTPEQYF.

V usage is TRBV10-2 and J usage is TRBJ1-4; D is perhaps TRBD1 (5 bases). Germline V gene data show CDR1 as WSHSY and CDR2 as SAAADI. This CDR3 comprises 13 residues. V lost 6 bases and J lost 10, with 15 bases in between. CDR3 nucleotides: TGCGCCAGCAGGGGGCCGGTCAAAGGAAAACTGTTTTTT. Translating it yields CASRGPVKGKLFF.

The chain combines TRBV27 with TRBJ2-4; TRBD2 aligns across 13 bases. The trim removed 6 bases at V and 0 bases at J, leaving 8 bases unmatched. The CDR3 contains 18 residues. Germline CDR1 is MNHEY and CDR2 is SMNVEV (reference sequence). The CDR3 DNA reads TGTGCCAGCAGCCTTAAGACTAGCGGGGGGATAGCCAAAAACATTCAGTACTTC. Encoded protein: CASSLKTSGGIAKNIQYF.

V and J are TRBV12-3 or TRBV12-4 and TRBJ2-1, with a possible D match to TRBD1 (6 bases). Trimming removed 2 bases from V and 0 bases from J, with 8 bases in between. This CDR3 is 15 amino acids long. CDR3 nucleotides: TGTGCCAGCAGTTTACGACAGGTCTCCTACAATGAGCAGTTCTTC. Translating it yields CASSLRQVSYNEQFF.

The chain couples TRBV3-1 to TRBJ2-5; D may be TRBD1 (5 bases). V was pared by 0 bases and J by 5 bases, with 10 bases between. The CDR3 loop spans 14 amino acids. CDR1 is LGHDT, CDR2 YNNKEL, per germline (reference sequence). The CDR3 is CASSQDLDTETQYF. CDR3 nucleotide sequence: TGTGCCAGCAGCCAAGATTTGGACACGGAGACCCAGTACTTC.

The chain has TRBV25-1 and TRBJ1-2; D is unclear. Germline-derived CDR1 and CDR2 are MGHDK and SYGVNS. The CDR3 is 12 residues long. The V end was cut by 3 bases, the J end by 13 bases, with 15 bases between. The CDR3 region has the DNA TGTGCCAGCAGTGATCGTGGCAGTTGGTTCACCTTC. Its translation is CASSDRGSWFTF.

This clonotype was seen a few times. The DNA of the CDR3 is TGTGCCAGCAGCCGAAACGAAAAACTGTTTTTT. Translated, it gives CASSRNEKLFF. This sequence joins TRBV7-9 and TRBJ1-4; D is uncertain. The CDR3 covers 11 residues. Germline-derived CDR1 and CDR2 are SEHNR and FQNEAQ (reference sequence). V lost 5 bases and J 8 bases, leaving 6 bases between the germline ends.

The rearrangement joins TRBV19 to TRBJ2-2; 9 nucleotides match TRBD2. V trimming: 5 bases; J trimming: 3 bases; junction bases outside the gene matches: 4. The CDR3 extends over 15 amino acids. Germline lookup yields CDR1 LNHDA and CDR2 SQIVND (reference sequence). The CDR3 DNA sequence: TGTGCCAGTAGTCCAAGCGGGGGGTACACCGGGGAGCTGTTTTTT. Translation gives CASSPSGGYTGELFF.

This chain connects TRBV28 to TRBJ2-2; tentatively, D is TRBD2 (5 bases). CDR1 is MDHEN, CDR2 SYDVKM, per germline. V was trimmed by 5 bases and J by 4 bases, leaving 11 bases between them. The length of the CDR3 is 14 residues. CDR3 in DNA: TGTGCCAGCAGTCTAGCTTTGGCCACCGGGGAGCTGTTTTTT. It encodes CASSLALATGELFF.

The table lists this clonotype with a count of one. The chain joins TRBV19 to TRBJ1-1, with D unresolved. V lost 7 bases and J 0 bases, leaving 12 bases between the germline ends. Looked up from germline, CDR1 is LNHDA and CDR2 is SQIVND (reference sequence). The CDR3 runs to 14 residues. The CDR3 spells CASTTWTVNTEAFF. DNA of the CDR3: TGTGCCAGTACCACTTGGACGGTGAACACTGAAGCTTTCTTT.

The genes are TRBV14 and TRBJ2-7, with 8 bases aligning to TRBD1. Germline CDR1 reads SGHDN; CDR2 reads FVKESK. The J segment lost 6 bases and the V segment lost 0 bases, leaving 1 base of the junction unmatched. This CDR3 region has 13 residues. CDR3 in amino acids: CASSQDRGREQYF. The CDR3 bases are TGTGCCAGCAGCCAAGACAGGGGGCGCGAGCAGTACTTC.

V gene TRBV27 combines with J gene TRBJ1-2; TRBD1 might be the D (5 bases). V shed 2 bases and J shed 4 bases, with 11 bases lying between them. This CDR3 has 14 residues. Germline CDR1 reads MNHEY; CDR2 reads SMNVEV (reference sequence). CDR3 in amino acids: CASSLGAGIYGYTF. As DNA, the CDR3 is TGTGCCAGCAGTTTAGGGGCAGGGATCTATGGCTACACCTTC.

The chain couples TRBV7-9 to TRBJ2-7; D perhaps matches TRBD2 (7 bases). The germline V gene has CDR1 SEHNR and CDR2 FQNEAQ (reference sequence). The CDR3 runs 15 residues. V dropped 4 bases and J dropped 4 bases, with 17 bases sitting between them. In DNA form, the CDR3 reads TGTGCCAGCAGCTCTGGACTAGGGGGAAAGTACGAGCAGTACTTC. Its protein product is CASSSGLGGKYEQYF.

V is TRBV27 and J is TRBJ2-2; D is perhaps TRBD2 (6 bases). V dropped 6 bases and J dropped 3 bases, with 11 bases sitting between them. This CDR3 has 14 amino acids. Per germline, CDR1 MNHEY and CDR2 SMNVEV (reference sequence). The CDR3 loop reads CASSPGRYTGELFF. CDR3 coding DNA: TGTGCCAGCAGCCCAGGGAGGTACACCGGGGAGCTGTTTTTT.

The chain uses TRBV29-1 and TRBJ2-1, with D perhaps TRBD2 (6 bases). CDR1 is SQVTM and CDR2 is ANQGSEA in the germline V gene. V lost 3 bases and J lost 4, with 10 bases in between. The CDR3 sequence is 13 residues long. This CDR3 reads CSVDWEAYNEQFF. The CDR3 DNA is TGCAGCGTTGACTGGGAGGCTTACAATGAGCAGTTCTTC.

The chain employs TRBV4-1 and TRBJ2-3, with 8 bases fitting TRBD2. Germline loops: CDR1 MGHRA, CDR2 YSYEKL. CDR3 length: 19 residues. The junction had 19 bases not matched to a gene; V was cut back by 3 bases and J by 5 bases. CDR3 DNA sequence: TGCGCCAGCAGCCACCCGGCGAGCGGGAGAGGGTTCCACGGAGATACGCAGTATTTT. Amino acid sequence: CASSHPASGRGFHGDTQYF.

This clonotype was detected once. The chain employs TRBV15 and TRBJ2-6, with unresolved D. There are 16 residues in the CDR3. The V gene lost 0 bases and the J gene lost 0 bases, with 6 bases spanning the gap. Germline assignment: CDR1 LNHNV and CDR2 YYDKDF (reference sequence). The CDR3 sequence is CATSREADSGANVLTF. CDR3 sequence (DNA): TGTGCCACCAGCAGAGAGGCAGACTCTGGGGCCAACGTCCTGACTTTC.

This clonotype was detected only once. V gene TRBV9 combines with J gene TRBJ2-1, with 9 bases aligning to TRBD2. This CDR3 spans 13 amino acids. Trimming removed 3 bases from V and 6 bases from J; junction bases left unmatched: 1. Germline V gene lookup returns CDR1 SGDLS and CDR2 YYNGEE. CDR3 bases: TGTGCCAGCAGCGCTAGCGGGGTCAATGAGCAGTTCTTC. Its protein is CASSASGVNEQFF. The whole variable domain, remainder taken from reference TRBV9 and TRBJ2-1, is DSGVTQTPKHLITATGQRVTLRCSPRSGDLSVYWYQQSLDQGLQFLIQYYNGEERAKGNILERFSAQQFPDLHSELNLSSLELGDSALYFCASSASGVNEQFFGPGTRLTVL.

The chain couples TRBV29-1 to TRBJ2-5; D may be TRBD1 or TRBD2 (5 bases each). Looked up from germline, CDR1 is SQVTM and CDR2 is ANQGSEA. Trimming stripped 4 bases from V and 1 base from J, with 7 bases between. The CDR3 extends over 12 amino acids. The CDR3 loop reads CSVAGGQETQYF. CDR3 sequence (DNA): TGCAGCGTTGCTGGGGGCCAAGAGACCCAGTACTTC.

V usage is TRBV2 and J usage is TRBJ1-6, with D uncertain. CDR3 length equals 17 residues. Trimming removed 4 bases from V and 13 bases from J, with 26 bases in between. Germline lookup yields CDR1 SNHLY and CDR2 FYNNEI. CDR3 loop: CASSGGLSPSYSWPLHF. CDR3 DNA: TGTGCCAGCAGTGGTGGGCTGTCGCCTTCGTATTCTTGGCCCCTCCACTTT.

This chain joins TRBV20-1 and TRBJ2-7; D assignment may be TRBD1 or TRBD2 (6 bases each). The CDR3 is made up of 16 amino acids. Trimming left V 2 bases short and J 1 base short, with 18 bases between. Per germline, CDR1 DFQATT and CDR2 SNEGSKA (reference sequence). CDR3 amino acids: CSARTASRGESYEQYF. In nucleotides, the CDR3 is TGCAGTGCTAGAACTGCCTCAAGGGGGGAGTCCTACGAGCAGTACTTC.

The V and J genes are TRBV14 and TRBJ2-1; D ambiguous. Deletions cut 4 bases from V and 8 bases from J, with 9 bases between. The CDR3 length is 12 residues. CDR1 is SGHDN and CDR2 is FVKESK in the germline V gene. CDR3 amino acids: CASSPKGHEQFF. CDR3 bases: TGTGCCAGCAGCCCAAAGGGCCATGAGCAGTTCTTC. The whole variable domain, filled in from reference TRBV14 and TRBJ2-1, reads EAGVTQFPSHSVIEKGQTVTLRCDPISGHDNLYWYRRVMGKEIKFLLHFVKESKQDESGMPNNRFLAERTGGTYSTLKVQPAELEDSGVYFCASSPKGHEQFFGPGTRLTVL.

The chain carries TRBV3-1 and TRBJ2-1; D may match TRBD1 or TRBD2 (7 bases each). Deletions cut 4 bases from V and 3 bases from J, with 16 bases between. This CDR3 has 16 residues. CDR1 LGHDT and CDR2 YNNKEL come from the germline V gene (reference sequence). DNA of the CDR3: TGTGCCAGCAGCCCGGGGGAGGGGGCCAGCTACAATGAGCAGTTCTTC. It specifies CASSPGEGASYNEQFF.

V gene TRBV9 combines with J gene TRBJ2-1; perhaps TRBD2 as D (5 bases). There are 15 residues in the CDR3. The V end lost 1 base, the J end lost 2 bases, and 10 bases lay between the germline ends. Per the germline V gene, CDR1 is SGDLS and CDR2 is YYNGEE. In DNA, the CDR3 is TGTGCCAGCAGCGTAAGTCTAGCAGCCTACAATGAGCAGTTCTTC. Translated: CASSVSLAAYNEQFF. Drawing the rest from reference TRBV9 and TRBJ2-1, the complete variable domain is DSGVTQTPKHLITATGQRVTLRCSPRSGDLSVYWYQQSLDQGLQFLIQYYNGEERAKGNILERFSAQQFPDLHSELNLSSLELGDSALYFCASSVSLAAYNEQFFGPGTRLTVL.

The gene calls are TRBV9 and TRBJ1-4; 7 positions agree with TRBD1. This CDR3 region has 15 residues. The germline CDR1 and CDR2 sequences are SGDLS and YYNGEE. The V gene end was trimmed by 1 base and the J gene end by 3 bases; junction bases not matched to a gene: 3. The chain's CDR3 is CASSVTGTANEKLFF. In DNA, the CDR3 is TGTGCCAGCAGCGTAACCGGGACAGCTAATGAAAAACTGTTTTTT.

This clonotype has more than one count but fewer than ten. The rearrangement joins TRBV27 to TRBJ2-1, with D possibly called TRBD1 or TRBD2 (6 bases each). Trimming stripped 9 bases from V and 2 bases from J, with 14 bases between. CDR3 length: 14 amino acids. Germline V lookup: CDR1 MNHEY, CDR2 SMNVEV (reference sequence). The chain's CDR3 is CASSPRGAYNEQFF. The CDR3 DNA sequence: TGTGCCAGTAGCCCGAGGGGGGCCTACAATGAGCAGTTCTTC.

The chain uses TRBV23-1 and TRBJ2-1; 7 bases line up with TRBD1. TRBV23-1 is marked as an open reading frame, function uncertain. The CDR3 is 17 amino acids. Trimming removed 3 bases from V and 7 bases from J; junction bases left unmatched: 15. Here the CDR3 DNA reads TGCGCCAGCAGTCACCCTGGATCCACAGGGGTGGGTAATGAGCAGTTCTTC. Translated: CASSHPGSTGVGNEQFF.

The chain recombines TRBV4-3 with TRBJ2-3, with D perhaps matching TRBD2 (6 bases). This CDR3 has 14 amino acids. Trimming pared 2 bases from V and 3 bases from J, leaving 9 bases between. Germline V gives CDR1 LGHNA, CDR2 YSLEER. The CDR3 here is CASSQLGGTDTQYF. The DNA for the CDR3 is TGCGCCAGCAGCCAACTGGGGGGTACAGATACGCAGTATTTT.

J is TRBJ1-5 and V is TRBV7-4; 7 nucleotides match TRBD1. The CDR3 loop spans 16 amino acids. Germline loops: CDR1 SGHVT, CDR2 SQSDAQ. V lost 2 bases and J lost 0; bases outside the gene matches: 4. CDR3 protein: CASSLRGTVSNQPQHF. The CDR3 DNA sequence: TGTGCCAGCAGCTTAAGGGGGACAGTTAGCAATCAGCCCCAGCATTTT.

The V call is TRBV7-3, the J call TRBJ1-1; D may be TRBD1 (6 bases). The CDR3 runs 15 residues. Germline V gene data show CDR1 as SGHTA and CDR2 as FQGTGA. Trimming cost V 2 bases and J 1 base, with 11 bases left between them. CDR3 DNA sequence: TGTGCCAGCAGCTTAGACAGGTTGGCGAACACTGAAGCTTTCTTT. It encodes CASSLDRLANTEAFF.

The V call is TRBV29-1, the J call TRBJ2-5; TRBD2 aligns across 9 bases. The junction had 12 bases not matched to a gene; V was cut back by 1 base and J by 6 bases. The CDR3 totals 16 residues. CDR1 SQVTM and CDR2 ANQGSEA come from the germline V gene. CDR3 nucleotide sequence: TGCAGCGTTGAAGGGACAGCCGCGGGAGGGCCCAAGACCCAGTACTTC. Translating gives CSVEGTAAGGPKTQYF.